This T cell receptor (beta chain) was sequenced in a study of monozygotic twins with cystic fibrosis. General study results and limits: Low clonality (median around 0.0095) suggested a mostly naive repertoire. In 13 of 16 pairs, V gene usage was closest to the co-twin's. In this small cohort, shared CDR3 numbers showed no association with age, concordance or disease severity. Monozygotic CF twins shared more identical nucleotide clonotypes than unrelated patients.

About this clone: Its specificity is not known.

This table comes from immunoSEQ multiplex PCR, and its TCRdb copy is limited to in-frame clones, with some not included. In the table there are 13,000 to 15,000 clones, around 98% of which are singletons. The CDR3 runs 15 residues. V shed 0 bases and J shed 4 bases, with 9 bases lying between them. The germline V gene has CDR1 SGHVS and CDR2 FNYEAQ. The sample was blood. This chain links TRBV7-6 with TRBJ2-2, with D perhaps assigned TRBD1 or TRBD2 (5 bases each). The origin of this receptor is a girl aged 2-10 years with cystic fibrosis. This chain's CDR3 is CASSLAGTITGELFF. CDR3 nucleotide sequence: TGTGCCAGCAGCTTAGCCGGGACGATCACCGGGGAGCTGTTTTTT.